This is a list of T cell receptor beta chains from one sample in a study of shared clonotypes between healthy human individuals. This table comes from immunoSEQ multiplex PCR, and its TCRdb copy is limited to in-frame clones, with some not included. The repertoire has over 2 million clones, roughly 95% of them found once; the top ten carry roughly 1%. The sample was naive CD8+ T cells sorted from blood. These receptor sequences come from a man aged 18 to 35 in good health. Each CDR3 is given with its conserved first and last residue. Fields, in order: J gene, V gene, clone size, D gene, CDR3 DNA, CDR3 protein. A D gene is named only where the DNA matches it firmly. Expanded clones are given a class, and other clones once, few, many or no size at all.

J: TRBJ1-4; V: TRBV7-9; size: -; D: -; DNA: TGTGCCAGCAGCTCCCCCCTCGGGACTGAAAAACTGTTTTTT; CDR3: CASSSPLGTEKLFF
J: TRBJ2-7; V: TRBV7-2; size: -; D: TRBD1; DNA: TGTGCCAGCAGCCCCCTGGCGGGACAGGACTCCTACGAGCAGTACTTC; CDR3: CASSPLAGQDSYEQYF
J: TRBJ2-1; V: TRBV11-2; size: once; D: -; DNA: TGTGCCAGCAGCTTGACAGGAGACTCCTACAATGAGCAGTTCTTC; CDR3: CASSLTGDSYNEQFF
J: TRBJ1-2; V: TRBV2; size: -; D: -; DNA: TGTGCCAGCAGTGAAGCGGGGGGCCGGCCCGGGCGCTATGGCTACACCTTC; CDR3: CASSEAGGRPGRYGYTF
J: TRBJ1-5; V: TRBV5-6; size: -; D: -; DNA: TGTGCCAGCAGCCTCACCGGACAGAAGTCTCAGCCCCAGCATTTT; CDR3: CASSLTGQKSQPQHF
J: TRBJ1-5; V: TRBV30; size: -; D: TRBD1; DNA: TGTGCCTGGGGCAAACCGGGACAGGCCTTAAGCAATCAGCCCCAGCATTTT; CDR3: CAWGKPGQALSNQPQHF
J: TRBJ1-5; V: TRBV19; size: -; D: -; DNA: TGTGCCAGTAGCTATGGACAGTTCAATCAGCCCCAGCATTTT; CDR3: CASSYGQFNQPQHF
J: TRBJ2-3; V: TRBV27; size: -; D: -; DNA: TGTGCCAGCAGAACCTACTACGCAGATACGCAGTATTTT; CDR3: CASRTYYADTQYF
J: TRBJ1-1; V: TRBV19; size: few; D: TRBD1; DNA: TGTGCCAGTACCCCAGGGACAGGGGGACTGTATGAAGCTTTCTTT; CDR3: CASTPGTGGLYEAFF
J: TRBJ2-7; V: TRBV15; size: once; D: TRBD2; DNA: TGTGCCACCAGCAGAGATGTTGGGACTAGCGCGTACGAGCAGTACTTC; CDR3: CATSRDVGTSAYEQYF
J: TRBJ2-1; V: TRBV7-9; size: -; D: -; DNA: TGTGCCAGCAGCCCATCGGGACTGGCGGGCTCCTACAATGAGCAGTTCTTC; CDR3: CASSPSGLAGSYNEQFF
J: TRBJ1-2; V: TRBV5-6; size: -; D: TRBD1; DNA: TGTGCCAGCAGCTTGGATGAGGGGGCGATTGGCTACACCTTC; CDR3: CASSLDEGAIGYTF
J: TRBJ2-3; V: TRBV4-2; size: -; D: TRBD2; DNA: TGTGCCAGCAGCCAAGAGGAGGCGGGGGGAGAAGCAGATACGCAGTATTTT; CDR3: CASSQEEAGGEADTQYF
J: TRBJ2-3; V: TRBV12-5; size: -; D: -; DNA: TGTGCTAGTGGTCAAGGGGGAACAGATACGCAGTATTTT; CDR3: CASGQGGTDTQYF
J: TRBJ2-7; V: TRBV6-1; size: -; D: TRBD1; DNA: TGTGCCAGCAGTGTGGGACAGGGTGTTTCCTACGAGCAGTACTTC; CDR3: CASSVGQGVSYEQYF
J: TRBJ2-1; V: TRBV10-2; size: -; D: -; DNA: TGCGCCAGCAGTGAGTCGCTAGGTGGTGAGCAGTTCTTC; CDR3: CASSESLGGEQFF